The sequence of this TCR beta chain was determined in a study of blood T cell repertoires in COVID-19. Study-wide context: Specimens from acute and convalescent COVID-19 originated in the United States, Italy and Spain. T cells, B-cell-depleted T cells, or PBMCs supplied cDNA or gDNA.

Trimming pared 0 bases from V and 1 base from J, leaving 10 bases between. Germline assignment: CDR1 SGHRS and CDR2 YFSETQ. The CDR3 is 15 residues long. The method was immunoSEQ multiplex PCR; TCRdb's version includes in-frame clones alone and lacks a portion of them. In the table there are a few hundred thousand clones, 75% to 90% of which are singletons. The receptor was derived from a man between 45 and 60 years old with acute or convalescent COVID-19. Sequencing input: peripheral blood. The chain couples TRBV5-1 to TRBJ1-1; possible D gene TRBD1, 5 bases. The CDR3, as DNA: TGCGCCAGCAGCTTGGGGGCAGGGAAGAACACTGAAGCTTTCTTT. It yields the protein CASSLGAGKNTEAFF.